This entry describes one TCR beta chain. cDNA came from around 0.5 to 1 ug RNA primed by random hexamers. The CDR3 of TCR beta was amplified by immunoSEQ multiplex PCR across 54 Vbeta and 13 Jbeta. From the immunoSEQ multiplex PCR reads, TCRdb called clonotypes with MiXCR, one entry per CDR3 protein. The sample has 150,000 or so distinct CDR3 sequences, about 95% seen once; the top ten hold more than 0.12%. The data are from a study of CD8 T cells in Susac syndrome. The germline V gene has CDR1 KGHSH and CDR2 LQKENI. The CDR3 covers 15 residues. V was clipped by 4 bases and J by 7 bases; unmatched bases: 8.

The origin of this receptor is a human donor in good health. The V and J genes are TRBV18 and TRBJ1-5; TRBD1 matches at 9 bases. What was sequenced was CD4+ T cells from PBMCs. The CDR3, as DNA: TGTGCCAGCTCACTCGGGACAGGGCTTAGCCAGCCCCAGCATTTT. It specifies CASSLGTGLSQPQHF.